The present entry profiles one TCR beta chain with its context. This clonotype is regarded as medium-sized (0.01 to 0.1%). Its specific antigen is unknown. No quality values exist for individual bases; no much larger clone is one base distant. TRB repertoires were amplified using about 220-550 ng of genomic DNA isolated from blood. This sample was taken from a study of T and B cells in COVID-19 patients (TCRdb year 2020). Concerning the study at large: In this study, adaptive immunity was profiled in COVID-19 patients who either had active infection or had recovered, using TRB and IGH repertoire sequencing of peripheral blood. Of the 20 patients in the active-infection cohort, about 17 had comorbidities associated with unfavorable COVID-19 outcome. The recovered cohort had a median age of roughly 30 years, compared with 67 years in the active-infection cohort. Critical illness requiring mechanical ventilation or ECMO was present in about 65% of the roughly 20 patients in the active-infection cohort. A recovered cohort was made up of 19 patients contributing 20 to 25 samples, mostly after mild to moderate COVID-19 managed as outpatients. Over 7 million TCR sequences were analysed from a TCR and BCR sequence repository that comprised a few dozen patients and approximately 69 time points. Up to roughly 10 follow-up blood samples were collected per patient, with some samples spanning different disease stages in the same individual. An age-matched reference group of 40 or so healthy donors negative for COVID-19 antibodies was used as the comparison for repertoire analyses. Because samples were available both during active disease and after recovery, a couple of patients were counted in both the recovered and the active cohorts.

Reading the germline V gene gives CDR1 SGHNT and CDR2 YENEEA. Reading from cysteine to phenylalanine, the CDR3 counts 12 amino acids. Only the CDR3 part of the read is kept: 36 bases, read in frame from the first base. Cut back by 5 bases and 0 bases, the V and J ends lie 5 bases apart. Instrument used: Illumina MiSeq. Multiplex PCR with BIOMED2 TRB-A/B primer pools was used to amplify TRB rearrangements. Two consecutive PCRs added Illumina-compatible adapters and 7-nucleotide sample barcodes to the amplicons. All library PCRs used Phusion HS II polymerase. Amplicons were purified from gel with the NucleoSpin Gel and PCR Clean-up kit, quantified on Qubit, and pooled at roughly 4 nM. Amplicon pool quality was checked on an Agilent 2100 Bioanalyzer before Illumina next-generation sequencing. In the authors' own workflow: MiXCR 3.0.8 with the default MiXCR reference library was used to annotate TRB rearrangements. Non-productive reads and sequences with fewer than 2 reads were excluded, and each unique CDR3 nucleotide sequence counted as one clone. Clonality, diversity, richness and V-J gene usage were calculated in R 3.5.1. GLIPH2 was used to cluster TCRs based on CDR3 similarity, and OLGA was used to calculate the generation probabilities. Only GLIPH2 clusters containing at least four unique TCR clonotypes present in at least three individuals were kept. The public reads were quality trimmed at Q25 with fastp and then assembled into clones with MiXCR by TCRdb, keeping productive beta chains. A single entry per CDR3 protein holds the most common genes and DNA from its merged rows. The V and J calls here are based on TCRdb, not the publication. The sample yields several thousand distinct CDR3 sequences; 25% to 35% were counted once. In total, the top ten clones hold about two fifths of the sample.

The investigation overall reported the following: A total of roughly 2,300 TCR clusters were exclusive to the recovered cohort, and approximately 31 of those clusters were low-pGen clusters. Prospective validation of the reported TCR clusters was stated to be required before clinical use. Few blood samples were available from mildly ill patients while symptoms were present or from severe cases at early time points. Specific T cell subsets (CD4+/Treg/CD8+) and sorted SARS-CoV-2-responsive or tetramer+ T cells had not yet been sequenced, and these experiments were ongoing. The cohort was considered too small to assess HLA contributions to COVID-19 susceptibility or severity. In patients with COVID-19, the usage of TRBV/TRBJ genes was reported to be strongly skewed. TRB repertoires were highly clonal in active COVID-19, whereas diversity and richness at recovery rose above healthy donor levels.

Here the chain combines TRBV11-3 and TRBJ2-7, with the D gene call left open. The sample was blood. The receptor was isolated from a human donor with active COVID-19. The donor label of this sample is uncertain. The nucleotides read TGTGCCAGCAGCCCGAGCTCCTACGAGCAGTACTTC. This is translated as CASSPSSYEQYF.